Presented here are 17 T cell receptor beta chains from one specimen sequenced in a study of blood T cell repertoires in COVID-19. Sequenced by immunoSEQ multiplex PCR; TCRdb stores in-frame clones only, minus some. The sample contains hundreds of thousands of clones, about 83% of which appear only once. Input material: peripheral blood. These receptors were collected from a woman aged 25 to 39 with COVID-19, enrolled during active disease.

V usage is TRBV5-4 and J usage is TRBJ2-7, with a possible D match to TRBD1 (8 bases). Deletions cut 4 bases from V and 6 bases from J, with 14 bases between. Looked up from germline, CDR1 is SGHNT and CDR2 is YYREEE (reference sequence). This CDR3 region has 13 residues. The chain's CDR3 is CASSITGGAEQYF. CDR3 bases: TGTGCCAGCAGCATTACAGGGGGGGCCGAGCAGTACTTC.

The chain recombines TRBV3-1 (or the pseudogene TRBV3-2) with TRBJ1-6, with D uncertain. Germline-derived CDR1 and CDR2 are LGHDT and YNNKEL (reference sequence). This CDR3 spans 17 amino acids. Trimming took off 0 bases at V and 4 bases at J, with 13 bases between the two ends. The CDR3 nucleotides are TGTGCCAGCAGCCAAGACAACAGATTTACTTATAATTCACCCCTCCACTTT. It encodes CASSQDNRFTYNSPLHF.

The chain combines TRBV19 with TRBJ2-7; TRBD1 agrees at 10 bases. This CDR3 region has 14 residues. The germline V gene has CDR1 LNHDA and CDR2 SQIVND (reference sequence). V trimming: 0 bases; J trimming: 7 bases; junction bases outside the gene matches: 3. Here the CDR3 DNA reads TGTGCCAGTAGTATAGATGACAGGGGGCGAGAGCAGTACTTC. This encodes CASSIDDRGREQYF.

This clone was recorded many times. This rearrangement joins TRBV6-5 to TRBJ1-1; no definite D call. V was cut by 7 bases and J by 5 bases, with 17 bases left in between. The CDR3 extends over 14 amino acids. The germline CDR1 and CDR2 sequences are MNHEY and SVGAGI. As DNA, the CDR3 is TGTGCCAGCACGGGCCGGGGAAGTTGGACTGAAGCTTTCTTT. Translation: CASTGRGSWTEAFF.

V gene TRBV4-3 combines with J gene TRBJ2-2; 10 bases agree with TRBD2. CDR1 and CDR2 from the germline V gene are LGHNA and YSLEER. The CDR3 runs 15 residues. V was pared by 8 bases and J by 2 bases, with 5 bases of the junction left unmatched. The CDR3 DNA reads as TGCGCCAGCCGCAGCGGGGGGGAAAACACCGGGGAGCTGTTTTTT. Amino acid sequence: CASRSGGENTGELFF.

The chain employs TRBV14 and TRBJ2-7; 8 bases are a match to TRBD2. The CDR3 runs 15 residues. Trimming took 10 bases from V and 4 from J; bases not matched to a gene: 15. Per the germline V gene, CDR1 is SGHDN and CDR2 is FVKESK. This chain's CDR3 is CANMRSGTSMYEQYF. For the CDR3, the DNA is TGTGCCAACATGAGGTCCGGGACTAGTATGTACGAGCAGTACTTC. Combining the CDR3 with reference TRBV14 and TRBJ2-7 gives the whole variable domain EAGVTQFPSHSVIEKGQTVTLRCDPISGHDNLYWYRRVMGKEIKFLLHFVKESKQDESGMPNNRFLAERTGGTYSTLKVQPAELEDSGVYFCANMRSGTSMYEQYFGPGTRLTVT.

The chain uses TRBV30 and TRBJ1-6; 8 bases fit TRBD1. CDR3 length equals 14 residues. Germline V gene sequence: CDR1 GTSNPN, CDR2 SVGIG (reference sequence). V was clipped by 0 bases and J by 6 bases; unmatched bases: 1. The CDR3 loop reads CAWSVGQVNSPLHF. CDR3 DNA sequence: TGTGCCTGGAGTGTGGGACAGGTTAATTCACCCCTCCACTTT.

The chain recombines TRBV11-3 with TRBJ2-7; a weak D match, TRBD1 (6 bases). This CDR3 spans 15 amino acids. Germline CDR1 reads SGHNT; CDR2 reads YENEEA. Trimming took 1 base from V and 4 from J, leaving 14 bases between them. The chain's CDR3 is CASSLGGSDRYEQYF. The CDR3 nucleotides are TGTGCCAGCAGCTTAGGGGGCAGCGACAGGTACGAGCAGTACTTC. The full variable domain, its missing parts supplied by reference TRBV11-3 and TRBJ2-7, is EAGVVQSPRYKIIEKKQPVAFWCNPISGHNTLYWYLQNLGQGPELLIRYENEEAVDDSQLPKDRFSAERLKGVDSTLKIQPAELGDSAVYLCASSLGGSDRYEQYFGPGTRLTVT.

The chain is built from TRBV30 and TRBJ1-2, with 8 nucleotides matching TRBD1. With V trimmed by 8 bases and J by 7 bases, 3 bases remained unmatched. The CDR3 has 10 amino acids. Germline CDR1 GTSNPN, CDR2 SVGIG (reference sequence). The CDR3 sequence is CARTGPGYTF. DNA for the CDR3: TGTGCCCGGACAGGGCCTGGCTACACCTTC.

The rearrangement links TRBV6-4 to TRBJ2-2; the match to TRBD2 covers 13 bases. Germline CDR1 reads MRHNA; CDR2 reads SNTAGT. This CDR3 spans 17 amino acids. J was trimmed by 2 bases and V by 6 bases; bases with no gene match: 6. The CDR3 reads CASSRTSGGLNTGELFF. CDR3 nucleotides: TGTGCCAGCAGCAGGACTAGCGGGGGCCTAAACACCGGGGAGCTGTTTTTT.

This clone occurred once. The genes are TRBV5-4 and TRBJ2-2; D perhaps matches TRBD1 (6 bases). Trimming stripped 4 bases from V and 4 bases from J, with 17 bases between. In germline, CDR1 is SGHNT, CDR2 YYREEE (reference sequence). The CDR3 totals 16 residues. CDR3 nucleotides: TGTGCCAGCAGCCCCAGTAAGGGGGTAAGCACCGGGGAGCTGTTTTTT. Its protein is CASSPSKGVSTGELFF. The full variable domain, rest sourced from reference TRBV5-4 and TRBJ2-2, is ETGVTQSPTHLIKTRGQQVTLRCSSQSGHNTVSWYQQALGQGPQFIFQYYREEENGRGNFPPRFSGLQFPNYSSELNVNALELDDSALYLCASSPSKGVSTGELFFGEGSRLTVL.

The chain is built from TRBV10-3 and TRBJ2-3, with 9 bases identical to TRBD2. V was pared by 8 bases and J by 4 bases, with 7 bases of the junction left unmatched. Looked up from germline, CDR1 is ENHRY and CDR2 is SYGVKD. The CDR3 consists of 14 residues. The CDR3 is CAIRSSGGADTQYF. CDR3 coding DNA: TGTGCCATCCGGAGTAGCGGGGGTGCAGATACGCAGTATTTT.

This clone was counted a single time. This chain uses TRBV30 with TRBJ1-2; D gene uncertain. The V and J ends lost 4 bases and 4 bases respectively, with 7 bases between them. CDR3 length: 11 residues. Germline CDR1 reads GTSNPN; CDR2 reads SVGIG (reference sequence). The CDR3 coding sequence is TGTGCCTGGAATCCCAGCTATGGCTACACCTTC. Amino acids: CAWNPSYGYTF.

As DNA, the CDR3 is TGCGCCAGCAGCCAAGAGGGGACTAGCGCGCTTATTCAGTACTTC. Translation: CASSQEGTSALIQYF. The V call is TRBV4-3, the J call TRBJ2-4, with TRBD2 matching 10 bases. The V segment lost 0 bases and the J segment 10 bases; nucleotides outside the gene matches: 6. CDR1 LGHNA and CDR2 YSLEER come from the germline V gene. The CDR3 is 15 amino acids.

The V call is TRBV5-4, the J call TRBJ2-5; 11 bases align to TRBD2. From germline, CDR1 is SGHNT and CDR2 YYREEE (reference sequence). This CDR3 region has 15 residues. After removal of 3 bases from V and 5 bases from J, the junction contained 6 bases not matched to a gene. As DNA, the CDR3 is TGTGCCAGCAGCTCGACTAGCGGGATTTCGGAGACCCAGTACTTC. Translation gives CASSSTSGISETQYF.

This CDR3 is CASSAWDRGLNEQFF. CDR3 coding DNA: TGTGCCAGCAGCGCCTGGGACAGGGGGCTAAATGAGCAGTTCTTC. This chain joins TRBV5-5 and TRBJ2-1; 12 nucleotides align to TRBD1. This CDR3 has 15 residues. Germline lookup yields CDR1 SGHKS and CDR2 YYEKEE (reference sequence). V trimming: 4 bases; J trimming: 7 bases; junction bases outside the gene matches: 6. Complete variable domain (other parts from reference TRBV5-5 and TRBJ2-1): DAGVTQSPTHLIKTRGQQVTLRCSPISGHKSVSWYQQVLGQGPQFIFQYYEKEERGRGNFPDRFSARQFPNYSSELNVNALLLGDSALYLCASSAWDRGLNEQFFGPGTRLTVL.

The V and J genes are TRBV7-8 and TRBJ2-1; 7 bases are a match to TRBD1. Per germline, CDR1 SGHVS and CDR2 FQNEAQ. This CDR3 has 13 amino acids. V was pared by 4 bases and J by 8 bases, with 5 bases of the junction left unmatched. The CDR3 here is CASSSRQGYEQFF. DNA for the CDR3: TGTGCCAGCAGCTCTAGACAGGGTTATGAGCAGTTCTTC. Together with reference TRBV7-8 and TRBJ2-1, the CDR3 gives the full variable domain: GAGVSQSPRYKVAKRGQDVALRCDPISGHVSLFWYQQALGQGPEFLTYFQNEAQLDKSGLPSDRFFAERPEGSVSTLKIQRTQQEDSAVYLCASSSRQGYEQFFGPGTRLTVL.